One TCR beta chain is described in this entry. These data belong to a study of blood T cell repertoires in COVID-19. Study-wide background: The study drew acute and convalescent COVID-19 samples from the United States, Italy and Spain. PBMCs, B-cell-depleted T cells, or T cells were the source of the cDNA or gDNA that made up the material.

CDR1 is SNHLY, CDR2 FYNNEI, per germline. The CDR3 spans 14 residues. Trimming shortened V by 7 bases and J by 2 bases, and 12 bases separated the two germline ends. How the authors handled the data: How many nucleated cells were present was estimated from reference gene primer amplification. Generated by immunoSEQ multiplex PCR, the TCRdb table keeps only in-frame clones and is missing some. The V and J calls and clone size are taken from that table; D and trimming were inferred from the DNA. The sample lists about 75,000 clones, more than 70% occurring once. The sequence derives from a woman in her 70s with acute or convalescent COVID-19. The rearrangement links TRBV2 to TRBJ1-5; D remains ambiguous. Sequences were obtained from peripheral blood. The CDR3 DNA reads TGTGCCAGCACTTCACAGCTCGGCAATCAGCCCCAGCATTTT. This encodes CASTSQLGNQPQHF.